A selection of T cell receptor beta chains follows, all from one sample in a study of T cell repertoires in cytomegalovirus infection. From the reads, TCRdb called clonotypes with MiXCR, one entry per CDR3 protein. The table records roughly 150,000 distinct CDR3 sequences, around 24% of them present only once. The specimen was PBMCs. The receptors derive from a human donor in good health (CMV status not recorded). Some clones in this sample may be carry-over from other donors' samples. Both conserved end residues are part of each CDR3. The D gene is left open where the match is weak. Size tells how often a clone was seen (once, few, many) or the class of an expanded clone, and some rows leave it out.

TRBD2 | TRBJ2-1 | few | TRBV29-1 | TGCAGCGTTGAGTGGGGGGGGGTAGCCAGGAGCTCCTACAATGAGCAGTTCTTC | CSVEWGGVARSSYNEQFF
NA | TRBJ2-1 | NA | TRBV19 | TGTGCCAGTAGTAGGGGAAATTCCTACAATGAGCAGTTCTTC | CASSRGNSYNEQFF
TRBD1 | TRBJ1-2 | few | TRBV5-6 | TGTGCCAGCAGTTATGGACAGGATGGCTACACCTTC | CASSYGQDGYTF
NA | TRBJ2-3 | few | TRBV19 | TGTGCCAGTAGTATAAGGAGCGGCACAGATACGCAGTATTTT | CASSIRSGTDTQYF
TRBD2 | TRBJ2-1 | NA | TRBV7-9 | TGTGCCAGCCGCCATGCCCTAGCGGGGAAGGTGTATGAGCAGTTCTTC | CASRHALAGKVYEQFF
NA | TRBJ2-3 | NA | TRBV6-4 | TGTGCCAGCAGTGACTCGGAGGATAGCAAGATCACAGATACGCAGTATTTT | CASSDSEDSKITDTQYF
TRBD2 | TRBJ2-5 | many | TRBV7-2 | TGTGCCAGCAGCTTACGGCGGGGGTTCCAAGAGACCCAGTACTTC | CASSLRRGFQETQYF
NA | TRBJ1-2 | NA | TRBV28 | TGTGCCAGCAGTCCACCGACAAGCTATGGCTACACCTTC | CASSPPTSYGYTF
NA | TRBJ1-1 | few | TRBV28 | TGTGCCAGCAGTTTGGGACACCAAGTTGAAGCTTTCTTT | CASSLGHQVEAFF
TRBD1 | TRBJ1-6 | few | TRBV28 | TGTGCCAGCAGTTTAAGGTCAGGGGGCGGTAATTCACCCCTCCACTTT | CASSLRSGGGNSPLHF
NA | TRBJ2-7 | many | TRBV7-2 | TGTGCCAGCAGCTTCCGGGACGGAGCCTACGAGCAGTACTTC | CASSFRDGAYEQYF
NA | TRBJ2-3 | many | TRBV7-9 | TGTGCCAGCAGCATCCTAGAAGGAGCTAGCTCAGATACGCAGTATTTT | CASSILEGASSDTQYF
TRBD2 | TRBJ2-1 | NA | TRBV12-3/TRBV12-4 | TGTGCCAGCAGTTTAGCGGGAGGGTTCAATGAGCAGTTCTTC | CASSLAGGFNEQFF
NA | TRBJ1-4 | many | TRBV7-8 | TGTGCCAGCAGCTTAGTCGGGGGCCTCAATGAAAAACTGTTTTTT | CASSLVGGLNEKLFF
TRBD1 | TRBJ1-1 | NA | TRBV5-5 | TGTGCCAGCAGCTACATACAGGGGGCGAACACTGAAGCTTTCTTT | CASSYIQGANTEAFF
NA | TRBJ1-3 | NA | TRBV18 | TGTGCCAGCTCACCAAGAGTCTTGGAACTGCCCTCTGGAAACACCATATATTTT | CASSPRVLELPSGNTIYF